One sample yielded the 30 T cell receptor beta chains listed below, sequenced in a study of monozygotic twins with inflammatory bowel disease. Using the 5' RACE reads, TCRdb records one entry per CDR3 protein without DNA. This sample contains around 400,000 distinct CDR3 sequences. The sample consisted of blood. Receptors were obtained from a human donor with ulcerative colitis or Crohn's disease, or a healthy co-twin of an affected twin (not recorded which).

The chain joins TRBV6-5 to TRBJ1-1; TCRdb's D call, TRBD1, is unchecked because there is no DNA. Germline CDR1 MNHEY, CDR2 SVGAGI. This CDR3 spans 14 amino acids. The CDR3 region is CASSYSTGTVRAFF.

The chain carries TRBV5-1 and TRBJ2-5. Germline V CDR1 and CDR2: SGHRS, YFSETQ. CDR3 length: 11 amino acids. The CDR3 reads CASIRGETQYF.

The gene calls are TRBV10-3 and TRBJ1-5; the D call from TCRdb, TRBD1, cannot be confirmed without DNA. This CDR3 comprises 15 residues. Germline CDR1 is ENHRY and CDR2 is SYGVKD. The CDR3 region is CAISEGQAFNQPQHF.

The chain links TRBV4-1 to TRBJ2-3; checking the TCRdb D call of TRBD2 is not possible without DNA. Per the germline V gene, CDR1 is MGHRA and CDR2 is YSYEKL. This CDR3 has 15 amino acids. CDR3 residues: CASSQGQRGGDTQYF.

The gene calls are TRBV7-3 and TRBJ2-1; TCRdb's D call of TRBD1 is untestable without DNA. The CDR3 runs 16 residues. The germline V gene encodes CDR1 SGHTA and CDR2 FQGTGA. The CDR3 sequence: CASSSLPDRGYNEQFF.

The chain employs TRBV5-1 and TRBJ1-2. Looked up from germline, CDR1 is SGHRS and CDR2 is YFSETQ. The CDR3 contains 16 residues. The CDR3 region is CASSLNIGGTGSGYTF.

The V and J genes are TRBV23-1 and TRBJ2-1; the D gene TCRdb calls, TRBD2, cannot be checked with no DNA. TRBV23-1 is assigned to the ORF class and has an uncertain function. The CDR3 runs to 17 residues. CDR3 region: CASKRTGPWSSYNEQFF.

This chain links TRBV20-1 with TRBJ1-4; TCRdb proposes TRBD1, but this gene call is untestable without DNA. The CDR3 extends over 12 amino acids. The germline CDR1 and CDR2 sequences are DFQATT and SNEGSKA (reference sequence). The CDR3 loop is CSSRGVGEKLFF.

V is TRBV7-2 and J is TRBJ2-7; TCRdb's D call of TRBD2 is untestable without DNA. The CDR3 loop spans 14 amino acids. The germline gives CDR1 SGHTA, CDR2 FQGNSA. The chain's CDR3 is CASSLDPLAGEQYF.

This rearrangement joins TRBV5-5 to TRBJ2-1; TCRdb's D call, TRBD2, is unchecked because there is no DNA. Per the germline V gene, CDR1 is SGHKS and CDR2 is YYEKEE (reference sequence). The CDR3 consists of 17 residues. Here the CDR3 reads CASSFSSGGTSYNEQFF.

The CDR3 sequence: CASSTDRGGFGELFF. The rearrangement uses TRBV4-1 and TRBJ2-2; the TCRdb D gene call, TRBD1, has no DNA to confirm it. The CDR3 sequence is 15 residues long. Germline CDR1 MGHRA, CDR2 YSYEKL.

This chain connects TRBV20-1 to TRBJ1-1; the D call of TRBD1 rests on TCRdb alone, since no DNA is present to check it. The CDR3 runs 16 residues. The V gene's germline CDR1 is DFQATT and CDR2 SNEGSKA (reference sequence). The CDR3 sequence is CSARINSPRRGTEAFF.

The chain employs TRBV28 and TRBJ2-3; TCRdb designates TRBD1, a call that cannot be tested without DNA. Germline V CDR1 and CDR2: MDHEN, SYDVKM. The CDR3 covers 14 residues. This chain's CDR3 is CASNLDRVLDTQYF. The full variable domain, rest sourced from reference TRBV28 and TRBJ2-3, is DVKVTQSSRYLVKRTGEKVFLECVQDMDHENMFWYRQDPGLGLRLIYFSYDVKMKEKGDIPEGYSVSREKKERFSLILESASTNQTSMYLCASNLDRVLDTQYFGPGTRLTVL.

The chain joins TRBV3-1 to TRBJ2-7; TCRdb's D call of TRBD1 is untestable without DNA. The germline V gene has CDR1 LGHDT and CDR2 YNNKEL (reference sequence). There are 14 residues in the CDR3. The chain's CDR3 is CASSPRGPSYEQYF.

The V gene is TRBV24-1, the J gene TRBJ1-4; TCRdb designates TRBD1, a call that cannot be tested without DNA. The germline gives CDR1 KGHDR, CDR2 SFDVKD. This CDR3 spans 16 amino acids. The CDR3: CATSDPRTGGVEKLFF.

The V and J genes are TRBV18 and TRBJ2-3; the TCRdb D gene call, TRBD2, has no DNA to confirm it. This CDR3 is built from 18 residues. Germline V gene sequence: CDR1 KGHSH, CDR2 LQKENI. CDR3 region: CASSPPVVLAGGLGTQYF. The variable domain in full, completed from reference TRBV18 and TRBJ2-3, reads NAGVMQNPRHLVRRRGQEARLRCSPMKGHSHVYWYRQLPEEGLKFMVYLQKENIIDESGMPKERFSAEFPKEGPSILRIQQVVRGDSAAYFCASSPPVVLAGGLGTQYFGPGTRLTVL.

CDR3 protein: CASSLRLYEQYF. The chain uses TRBV3-1 and TRBJ2-7. The CDR3 sequence is 12 residues long. Per the germline V gene, CDR1 is LGHDT and CDR2 is YNNKEL (reference sequence).

The chain's CDR3 is CSAFASGANVLTF. The chain couples TRBV29-1 to TRBJ2-6. Germline CDR1 reads SQVTM; CDR2 reads ANQGSEA. This CDR3 is 13 amino acids long.

This sequence joins TRBV7-9 and TRBJ2-1. The germline CDR1 and CDR2 sequences are SEHNR and FQNEAQ (reference sequence). The CDR3 sequence is 15 residues long. The CDR3 reads CASSLALMWSSEQFF.

The chain joins TRBV5-1 to TRBJ2-5; without DNA, the TCRdb call of TRBD2 cannot be checked. In germline, CDR1 is SGHRS, CDR2 YFSETQ. This CDR3 has 17 amino acids. The CDR3 here is CASSFAGLAGASETQYF. Variable domain in full (rest from reference TRBV5-1 and TRBJ2-5): KAGVTQTPRYLIKTRGQQVTLSCSPISGHRSVSWYQQTPGQGLQFLFEYFSETQRNKGNFPGRFSGRQFSNSRSEMNVSTLELGDSALYLCASSFAGLAGASETQYFGPGTRLLVL.

V is TRBV9 and J is TRBJ2-1. Germline V lookup: CDR1 SGDLS, CDR2 YYNGEE. The CDR3 has 15 residues. CDR3 residues: CASSVFGVPYNEQFF.

The chain couples TRBV5-1 to TRBJ2-3; TCRdb picks TRBD2, but there is no DNA to check that call. The CDR3 spans 16 residues. The V gene's germline CDR1 is SGHRS and CDR2 YFSETQ. This CDR3 reads CASSWTSGRITDTQYF.

The J gene is TRBJ1-2, the V gene TRBV3-1. The CDR3 contains 17 residues. Germline V gene data show CDR1 as LGHDT and CDR2 as YNNKEL (reference sequence). This chain's CDR3 is CASSQGAVRGRNYGYTF. The variable domain in full, completed from reference TRBV3-1 and TRBJ1-2, reads DTAVSQTPKYLVTQMGNDKSIKCEQNLGHDTMYWYKQDSKKFLKIMFSYNNKELIINETVPNRFSPKSPDKAHLNLHINSLELGDSAVYFCASSQGAVRGRNYGYTFGSGTRLTVV.

The chain uses TRBV5-1 and TRBJ2-1; as DNA is missing, the TRBD1 call by TCRdb cannot be tested. Germline assignment: CDR1 SGHRS and CDR2 YFSETQ. The CDR3 extends over 13 amino acids. CDR3 sequence reads: CASSPDRVNEQFF.

The rearrangement uses TRBV7-2 and TRBJ1-4; TCRdb outputs TRBD1, but without DNA this stays unchecked. Looked up from germline, CDR1 is SGHTA and CDR2 is FQGNSA. The CDR3 contains 14 residues. This CDR3 is CASSLIPGFEKLFF.

The J gene is TRBJ1-2, the V gene TRBV2; TCRdb calls TRBD1, which cannot be checked without DNA. The CDR3 spans 15 residues. The germline V gene encodes CDR1 SNHLY and CDR2 FYNNEI. CDR3 amino acids: CASSPGTGEDYGYTF.

The V and J genes are TRBV11-2 and TRBJ2-2; TCRdb gives TRBD1 as the D gene, but with no DNA this cannot be confirmed. The CDR3 has 18 amino acids. Per germline, CDR1 SGHAT and CDR2 FQNNGV. The CDR3 region is CASSARDRTFANTGELFF. Based on the CDR3 plus reference TRBV11-2 and TRBJ2-2, the full variable domain is EAGVAQSPRYKIIEKRQSVAFWCNPISGHATLYWYQQILGQGPKLLIQFQNNGVVDDSQLPKDRFSAERLKGVDSTLKIQPAKLEDSAVYLCASSARDRTFANTGELFFGEGSRLTVL.

The chain links TRBV2 to TRBJ2-3; without DNA, the TCRdb call of TRBD2 cannot be checked. Per the germline V gene, CDR1 is SNHLY and CDR2 is FYNNEI. The length of the CDR3 is 13 residues. The CDR3 is CASKGLPTDTQYF.

This sequence joins TRBV20-1 and TRBJ1-4; TCRdb indicates TRBD1, and absent DNA this call remains unverified. Germline V gives CDR1 DFQATT, CDR2 SNEGSKA (reference sequence). The CDR3 extends over 13 amino acids. CDR3 amino acids: CSASTGGSEKLFF.

This sequence joins TRBV2 and TRBJ2-7; the D call of TRBD2 rests on TCRdb alone, since no DNA is present to check it. CDR1 and CDR2 from the germline V gene are SNHLY and FYNNEI. The CDR3 length is 18 residues. The CDR3 protein is CASSEGFVAGGSMGEQYF.